This TCR beta chain is from a study of technical replicates of blood from four donors. Method: immunoSEQ multiplex PCR; TCRdb's copy keeps in-frame clones and lacks some. The sample yields around 63,000 clones, roughly 98% seen once. V trimming: 0 bases; J trimming: 11 bases; junction bases outside the gene matches: 8. The CDR3 loop spans 15 amino acids. Germline V CDR1 and CDR2: SGHAT, FQNNGV. The sequenced sample consisted of T cells isolated from PBMCs. The chain uses TRBV11-2 and TRBJ2-1; TRBD2 agrees at 9 bases. The sequence was collected from a human donor in good health. CDR3 sequence: CASSLDRASGNKQFF. The CDR3 nucleotides read TGTGCCAGCAGCTTAGATCGGGCTAGCGGGAACAAGCAGTTCTTC.